A single sample is the source of the 30 T cell receptor beta chains below, sequenced in a study of CD8+ T cells in alopecia areata (dated by TCRdb to 2016 to 2019). The label giving this sample's time point can be read as: around 4 weeks on oral tofacitinib. The treatment or condition label, as the study defines it: oral pan-JAK inhibitor, 5-10 mg twice daily. Library method: the immunoSEQ multiplex PCR assay. RNA was extracted from all samples and reverse transcribed into cDNA as template for TCR sequencing. This is the immuneACCESS table as TCRdb keeps it, with only in-frame sequences that have V and J called. A part of the clones is gone; compared with another copy, unresolved V genes explain less than half, and the rest is unexplained. The sample records over 100,000 clones, more than 45% of which are singletons. Together, the top ten hold roughly 0.5% of the sample. The sequenced sample was CD4+ T cells sorted from blood, obtained at week 4, from a patient treated with tofacitinib. The receptors shown here come from a human donor with alopecia areata.

The gene calls are TRBV19 and TRBJ2-7; unclear D gene. With 5 bases removed from V and 1 base from J, the gap between germline ends came to 3 bases. Germline V CDR1 and CDR2: LNHDA, SQIVND (reference sequence). The CDR3 is made up of 11 amino acids. CDR3 sequence (DNA): TGTGCCAGTAGTTCGTCCTACGAGCAGTACTTC. This encodes CASSSSYEQYF.

The CDR3 protein is CASSRGQGGTEAFF. In nucleotides, the CDR3 is TGTGCCAGCAGCAGAGGACAGGGAGGGACTGAAGCTTTCTTT. The chain uses TRBV11-1 and TRBJ1-1; 8 bases align to TRBD1. With 5 bases clipped from V and 5 bases from J, the junction kept 7 bases outside the gene matches. CDR3 size: 14 residues. The germline CDR1 and CDR2 sequences are SGHAT and FQDESV (reference sequence). The whole variable domain, remainder taken from reference TRBV11-1 and TRBJ1-1, is EAEVAQSPRYKITEKSQAVAFWCDPISGHATLYWYRQILGQGPELLVQFQDESVVDDSQLPKDRFSAERLKGVDSTLKIQPAELGDSAMYLCASSRGQGGTEAFFGQGTRLTVV.

In this sample, this clone turned up a few times. J is TRBJ1-5 and V is TRBV19, with D possibly TRBD1 on 5 matching bases. The CDR3 has 13 residues. The germline V gene encodes CDR1 LNHDA and CDR2 SQIVND (reference sequence). V was pared by 7 bases and J by 1 base, with 8 bases between. The CDR3 loop is CASKDKSNQPQHF. The CDR3 nucleotides read TGTGCCAGTAAGGACAAAAGCAATCAGCCCCAGCATTTT.

This chain connects TRBV5-4 to TRBJ2-5, with 7 positions matching TRBD1. J lost 5 bases, V lost 0 bases, and 10 bases had no gene match. The germline V gene encodes CDR1 SGHNT and CDR2 YYREEE (reference sequence). The CDR3 contains 16 residues. The CDR3 region is CASSLGGTVRRETQYF. The CDR3 nucleotides read TGTGCCAGCAGCTTGGGGGGGACAGTGCGTAGGGAGACCCAGTACTTC.

This clone came up a few times. V gene TRBV29-1 combines with J gene TRBJ1-1; D gene ambiguous. V lost 4 bases and J 5 bases, leaving 14 bases between the germline ends. The germline V gene has CDR1 SQVTM and CDR2 ANQGSEA. This CDR3 has 13 residues. The CDR3 DNA reads as TGCAGCGTTGCAGTCAGGCAAGGAACTGAAGCTTTCTTT. It yields the protein CSVAVRQGTEAFF.

This clone has just a few counts. The rearrangement links TRBV19 to TRBJ1-1; D not certain. Trimming left V 5 bases short and J 1 base short, with 17 bases between. The CDR3 length is 16 residues. Per germline, CDR1 LNHDA and CDR2 SQIVND (reference sequence). The CDR3 reads CASSQTSRATNTEAFF. The CDR3 nucleotides are TGTGCCAGTAGTCAGACCTCTAGGGCAACGAACACTGAAGCTTTCTTT.

This clone was seen a handful of times. The CDR3 spells CASRPNTEAFF. DNA for the CDR3: TGTGCCAGCAGGCCGAACACTGAAGCTTTCTTT. J is TRBJ1-1 and V is TRBV7-9, with D hard to call. Trimming removed 6 bases from V and 1 base from J, with 3 bases in between. The CDR3 is 11 amino acids. Looked up from germline, CDR1 is SEHNR and CDR2 is FQNEAQ (reference sequence).

The rearrangement links TRBV30 to TRBJ1-1, with D unclear. The V end was cut by 0 bases, the J end by 1 base, with 9 bases between. Germline CDR1 and CDR2: GTSNPN and SVGIG (reference sequence). CDR3 length equals 14 residues. CDR3 sequence (DNA): TGTGCCTGGAGTGTACAGTGGTCGAACACTGAAGCTTTCTTT. This codes for CAWSVQWSNTEAFF.

The chain couples TRBV30 to TRBJ2-7, with D hard to call. V was cut by 3 bases and J by 0 bases, with 9 bases left in between. CDR1 and CDR2 (germline): GTSNPN, SVGIG (reference sequence). CDR3 length equals 13 residues. CDR3 sequence: CAWRKQSSYEQYF. In nucleotides, the CDR3 is TGTGCCTGGAGAAAGCAGAGCTCCTACGAGCAGTACTTC.

The gene calls are TRBV18 and TRBJ1-5, with 7 bases identical to TRBD1. This CDR3 region has 13 residues. CDR1 and CDR2 from the germline V gene are KGHSH and LQKENI. Unmatched junction bases numbered 3, after V lost 2 bases and J lost 8 bases. The CDR3 loop is CASSPGTAEPQHF. The CDR3 DNA reads as TGTGCCAGCTCACCAGGGACAGCTGAGCCCCAGCATTTT.

This chain connects TRBV6-6 to TRBJ1-2; tentative D call: TRBD1 (5 bases). The CDR3 has 15 residues. The ends were cut back, 6 bases at V and 1 base at J, with 15 bases in the middle. Germline V lookup: CDR1 MNHNY, CDR2 SVGAGI (reference sequence). CDR3 nucleotide sequence: TGTGCCAGCAGAAGGGGCGCAAATCTTAACTATGGCTACACCTTC. Its translation is CASRRGANLNYGYTF.

This clone was observed a few times. The rearrangement uses TRBV29-1 and TRBJ1-1; D not certain. CDR1 SQVTM and CDR2 ANQGSEA come from the germline V gene. CDR3 length: 13 amino acids. V lost 3 bases, J lost 10 bases, and 18 bases lay in between. CDR3 DNA: TGCAGCGTTGAGATCTTATTAGTGTCGATAGCTTTCTTT. Residues: CSVEILLVSIAFF.

This sequence joins TRBV11-2 and TRBJ1-3, with TRBD1 matching over 7 bases. The CDR3 has 11 residues. Germline V gene sequence: CDR1 SGHAT, CDR2 FQNNGV. V lost 3 bases, J lost 12 bases, and 2 bases stayed unmatched. The CDR3 region is CASSFDRDIYF. CDR3 sequence (DNA): TGTGCCAGCAGCTTCGACAGGGACATATATTTT.

This chain connects TRBV30 to TRBJ2-7; D is perhaps TRBD1 or TRBD2 (5 bases each). Germline loops: CDR1 GTSNPN, CDR2 SVGIG (reference sequence). This CDR3 comprises 13 residues. The ends were cut back, 3 bases at V and 0 bases at J, with 9 bases in the middle. CDR3 bases: TGTGCCTGGAGAGAGGGGTACTCCTACGAGCAGTACTTC. Translation: CAWREGYSYEQYF.

The chain uses TRBV2 and TRBJ1-1, with D perhaps TRBD1 (5 bases). Between the trimmed V and J ends, which lost 8 bases and 0 bases, there was a span of 10 bases. Germline assignment: CDR1 SNHLY and CDR2 FYNNEI. The CDR3 consists of 13 residues. DNA for the CDR3: TGTGCCAGCCGGAGGGGTATGAACACTGAAGCTTTCTTT. Amino acids: CASRRGMNTEAFF. Together with reference TRBV2 and TRBJ1-1, the CDR3 gives the full variable domain: EPEVTQTPSHQVTQMGQEVILRCVPISNHLYFYWYRQILGQKVEFLVSFYNNEISEKSEIFDDQFSVERPDGSNFTLKIRSTKLEDSAMYFCASRRGMNTEAFFGQGTRLTVV.

This clone was detected ten times or more. This chain uses TRBV2 with TRBJ2-1, with D tentatively TRBD1 (6 bases). The V gene lost 5 bases and the J gene lost 6 bases, with 11 bases spanning the gap. Germline assignment: CDR1 SNHLY and CDR2 FYNNEI. The CDR3 has 13 amino acids. In DNA, the CDR3 is TGTGCCAGCAGTCAGGACAGATTCAATGAGCAGTTCTTC. Its translation: CASSQDRFNEQFF.

This rearrangement joins TRBV30 to TRBJ1-2; TRBD1 agrees at 10 bases. The CDR3 extends over 16 amino acids. The germline gives CDR1 GTSNPN, CDR2 SVGIG (reference sequence). V was pared by 3 bases and J by 7 bases, with 14 bases of the junction left unmatched. CDR3 bases: TGTGCCTGGAGCGCTACTTCCCGACAGGGGGCTTCTGGCTACACCTTC. It specifies CAWSATSRQGASGYTF.

Notes on this clone: This specimen includes other DNA sequences encoding the same CDR3. The chain uses TRBV29-1 and TRBJ1-1; tentatively, D is TRBD1 (5 bases). Trimming took 6 bases from V and 0 from J, leaving 11 bases between them. The CDR3 length is 13 residues. Per germline, CDR1 SQVTM and CDR2 ANQGSEA. CDR3 nucleotides: TGCAGCGTCGCGGGACTTATGAACACTGAAGCTTTCTTT. Protein: CSVAGLMNTEAFF.

This clone was observed a handful of times. The chain recombines TRBV10-3 with TRBJ2-5, with 7 nucleotides matching TRBD1. CDR3 size: 13 residues. V gave up 4 bases and J gave up 4 bases; unmatched junction bases: 3. Per the germline V gene, CDR1 is ENHRY and CDR2 is SYGVKD. The CDR3 loop reads CAISGAGGETQYF. CDR3 nucleotide sequence: TGTGCCATCAGTGGGGCAGGGGGAGAGACCCAGTACTTC.

The gene calls are TRBV9 and TRBJ2-1, with D possibly TRBD2 on 6 matching bases. Germline V gene data show CDR1 as SGDLS and CDR2 as YYNGEE. The CDR3 spans 16 residues. Trimming pared 6 bases from V and 8 bases from J, leaving 24 bases between. The CDR3 loop reads CASTAKSGTWGDEQFF. CDR3 nucleotide sequence: TGTGCCAGCACCGCTAAATCCGGGACTTGGGGGGATGAGCAGTTCTTC.

This clone was detected only a few times. This chain uses TRBV19 with TRBJ1-2, with 8 nucleotides matching TRBD1. CDR3 length equals 13 residues. CDR1 is LNHDA and CDR2 is SQIVND in the germline V gene (reference sequence). V gave up 8 bases and J gave up 6 bases; unmatched junction bases: 8. CDR3 coding DNA: TGTGCCAGTGGCAGGACAGGGTGGAATGGCTACACCTTC. Its protein product is CASGRTGWNGYTF.

The genes are TRBV10-2 and TRBJ1-1; D call uncertain. This CDR3 is built from 13 residues. V lost 9 bases to trimming and J lost 1 base, with 12 bases between them. Germline V gene lookup returns CDR1 WSHSY and CDR2 SAAADI. This chain's CDR3 is CASAMIGNTEAFF. CDR3 in DNA: TGCGCCAGTGCTATGATTGGGAACACTGAAGCTTTCTTT.

The gene calls are TRBV2 and TRBJ1-6, with TRBD1 identical over 10 bases. With 4 bases clipped from V and 9 bases from J, the junction kept 3 bases outside the gene matches. This CDR3 spans 14 amino acids. Germline CDR1 and CDR2: SNHLY and FYNNEI. The CDR3 nucleotides are TGTGCCAGCAGTGCCGGGACAGGGGTTTCACCCCTCCACTTT. Translating gives CASSAGTGVSPLHF.

The rearrangement links TRBV15 to TRBJ2-5; D is perhaps TRBD2 (6 bases). Per the germline V gene, CDR1 is LNHNV and CDR2 is YYDKDF (reference sequence). With 1 base removed from V and 4 bases from J, the gap between germline ends came to 10 bases. The CDR3 is 14 residues long. CDR3 nucleotides: TGTGCCACCAGCAGAGTGGGGGGAACAGAGACCCAGTACTTC. Translation: CATSRVGGTETQYF.

The DNA for the CDR3 is TGTGCCAGCAGTACCGACAGGGCCGGCACCGGGGAGCTGTTTTTT. Translation gives CASSTDRAGTGELFF. V and J are TRBV6-5 and TRBJ2-2, with TRBD1 matching 7 bases. Germline CDR1 is MNHEY and CDR2 is SVGAGI. V lost 5 bases, J lost 4 bases, and 7 bases stayed unmatched. The CDR3 extends over 15 amino acids.

This sequence joins TRBV29-1 and TRBJ2-5, with D possibly called TRBD1 or TRBD2 (5 bases each). CDR3 length: 15 residues. V lost 4 bases, J lost 1 base, and 16 bases lay in between. Per germline, CDR1 SQVTM and CDR2 ANQGSEA. This CDR3 is CSVVYLGDSQETQYF. The CDR3, as DNA: TGCAGCGTTGTTTATCTGGGGGATTCCCAAGAGACCCAGTACTTC.

This clone appeared a few times. The chain is built from TRBV19 and TRBJ1-2; D gene ambiguous. Trimming shortened V by 1 base and J by 2 bases, and 8 bases separated the two germline ends. This CDR3 is built from 14 residues. Germline V lookup: CDR1 LNHDA, CDR2 SQIVND (reference sequence). CDR3 protein: CASSIVAANYGYTF. Here the CDR3 DNA reads TGTGCCAGTAGTATAGTGGCGGCGAACTATGGCTACACCTTC.

The CDR3 loop is CASSQGSSGDNEQFF. CDR3 sequence (DNA): TGCGCCAGCAGCCAAGGTTCTAGCGGAGACAATGAGCAGTTCTTC. The chain combines TRBV4-1 with TRBJ2-1; 7 bases fit TRBD2. This CDR3 comprises 15 residues. V was clipped by 1 base and J by 5 bases; unmatched bases: 5. In germline, CDR1 is MGHRA, CDR2 YSYEKL.

The gene calls are TRBV30 and TRBJ1-2; the D gene is possibly TRBD1 (5 bases). Germline V gives CDR1 GTSNPN, CDR2 SVGIG (reference sequence). This CDR3 spans 13 amino acids. V was shortened by 0 bases and J by 4 bases, with 9 bases between the two germline ends. CDR3 loop: CAWSVHRSYGYTF. The CDR3 coding sequence is TGTGCCTGGAGTGTTCACAGGAGCTATGGCTACACCTTC.

The V gene is TRBV5-4, the J gene TRBJ1-2; D perhaps matches TRBD1 (5 bases). Trimming cost V 4 bases and J 5 bases, with 15 bases left between them. The CDR3 has 14 amino acids. The germline V gene encodes CDR1 SGHNT and CDR2 YYREEE (reference sequence). DNA of the CDR3: TGTGCCAGCAGCCGAACCGGGGCCGAATATGGCTACACCTTC. This translates into CASSRTGAEYGYTF. The full variable domain, with the rest looked up from reference TRBV5-4 and TRBJ1-2, is ETGVTQSPTHLIKTRGQQVTLRCSSQSGHNTVSWYQQALGQGPQFIFQYYREEENGRGNFPPRFSGLQFPNYSSELNVNALELDDSALYLCASSRTGAEYGYTFGSGTRLTVV.